The next 30 T cell receptor beta chains were all read from a single sample in a study of T cells in Graves' hyperthyroidism and ophthalmopathy. Authors of the study amplified TCR beta CDR3 regions from RNA transcripts. The study used the HTBI primer set for a first-round RT-PCR of the TCR CDR3. MiXCR, applied by TCRdb to the multiplex PCR reads, yields one record per CDR3 protein. In the table there are approximately 620,000 distinct CDR3 sequences, 14% of which are singletons. Sequences were obtained from blood. The receptors originated from a woman aged 25 to 39 with Graves' hyperthyroidism that later progressed to Graves' ophthalmopathy.

This clonotype was observed at least ten times. V usage is TRBV19 and J usage is TRBJ1-1; D gene uncertain. Trimming stripped 11 bases from V and 3 bases from J, with 22 bases between. The CDR3 contains 15 residues. Per germline, CDR1 LNHDA and CDR2 SQIVND (reference sequence). The CDR3 DNA reads as TGTGCCCGAGATATATTGAGGGCCATGGACACTGAAGCTTTCTTT. Amino acids: CARDILRAMDTEAFF.

This clonotype has ten or more counts. The chain couples TRBV30 to TRBJ2-5, with 7 nucleotides matching TRBD2. This CDR3 spans 14 amino acids. CDR1 is GTSNPN and CDR2 is SVGIG in the germline V gene (reference sequence). V was pared by 4 bases and J by 5 bases, with 10 bases of the junction left unmatched. The CDR3 is CAWTDGRAGETQYF. CDR3 nucleotide sequence: TGTGCCTGGACCGATGGGAGGGCCGGGGAGACCCAGTACTTC.

This clonotype was counted many times. J is TRBJ1-4 and V is TRBV2, with D uncertain. This CDR3 region has 14 residues. The germline V and J ends were trimmed by 5 bases and 3 bases, with 10 bases remaining between them. Germline values: CDR1 SNHLY, CDR2 FYNNEI. The DNA of the CDR3 is TGTGCCAGCAGTCTTATGTCGGCTAATGAAAAACTGTTTTTT. Encoded protein: CASSLMSANEKLFF.

The rearrangement links TRBV19 to TRBJ1-3, with D tentatively TRBD1 (5 bases). The V and J ends lost 7 bases and 4 bases respectively, with 14 bases between them. The CDR3 contains 14 residues. Germline V gives CDR1 LNHDA, CDR2 SQIVND (reference sequence). Written as DNA, the CDR3 is TGTGCCAGTACGGTAACAGGCCAAGGAAACACCATATATTTT. Amino acid sequence: CASTVTGQGNTIYF.

V is TRBV6-1 and J is TRBJ2-1, with 8 bases aligning to TRBD2. After removal of 6 bases from V and 8 bases from J, the junction contained 12 bases not matched to a gene. This CDR3 region has 15 residues. Germline V gives CDR1 MNHNS, CDR2 SASEGT. CDR3: CASSSGGGSGDEQFF. As DNA, the CDR3 is TGTGCCAGCAGCTCTGGAGGAGGTAGCGGGGATGAGCAGTTCTTC.

This clonotype was counted only a few times. V is TRBV24-1 and J is TRBJ2-3, with 7 bases identical to TRBD1. The CDR3 runs to 16 residues. Germline V gives CDR1 KGHDR, CDR2 SFDVKD. V was pared by 3 bases and J by 1 base, with 6 bases of the junction left unmatched. The DNA of the CDR3 is TGTGCCACCAGTGATCCCACAGGGGCCGGCACAGATACGCAGTATTTT. Its translation: CATSDPTGAGTDTQYF.

This clonotype has ten or more counts. The gene calls are TRBV28 and TRBJ2-7; D not certain. Germline loops: CDR1 MDHEN, CDR2 SYDVKM. V was clipped by 6 bases and J by 2 bases, with 17 bases between them. CDR3 length: 15 residues. CDR3 loop: CASSPPLRRAYEQYF. Here the CDR3 DNA reads TGTGCCAGCAGCCCACCTCTTAGACGGGCCTACGAGCAGTACTTC. Variable domain in full (rest from reference TRBV28 and TRBJ2-7): DVKVTQSSRYLVKRTGEKVFLECVQDMDHENMFWYRQDPGLGLRLIYFSYDVKMKEKGDIPEGYSVSREKKERFSLILESASTNQTSMYLCASSPPLRRAYEQYFGPGTRLTVT.

This clonotype was seen more than once but under ten times. A much larger clone differs by one base, so this may be a read error. V usage is TRBV18 and J usage is TRBJ1-1; D remains ambiguous. Per germline, CDR1 KGHSH and CDR2 LQKENI. CDR3 length: 13 residues. CDR3 DNA sequence: TGTGCCAGCTCAGTCGGACGGGTCCCTGAAGCTCTCTTT. It translates to CASSVGRVPEALF.

This clonotype has a count of ten or more. V gene TRBV12-3 or TRBV12-4 combines with J gene TRBJ2-2; D is undetermined. CDR3 length: 13 residues. V was trimmed by 3 bases and J by 6 bases, leaving 8 bases between them. The CDR3 here is CASSFGGAGELFF. The DNA of the CDR3 is TGTGCCAGCAGTTTTGGTGGAGCCGGGGAGCTGTTTTTT.

There are many counts of this clonotype. This chain uses TRBV15 with TRBJ2-5; TRBD2 matches 9 bases. V trimming: 0 bases; J trimming: 4 bases; junction bases outside the gene matches: 9. The CDR3 length is 17 residues. The V gene's germline CDR1 is LNHNV and CDR2 YYDKDF (reference sequence). The CDR3 region has the DNA TGTGCCACCAGCAGAGATCTTTTTAAGCGGGAGGCAGAGACCCAGTACTTC. Encoded protein: CATSRDLFKREAETQYF.

This clonotype occurred a few times. The chain's CDR3 is CASSRRDIAADTQYF. The CDR3 DNA sequence: TGTGCCAGCAGCCGGCGGGACATAGCTGCAGATACGCAGTATTTT. The rearrangement uses TRBV6-2 or TRBV6-3 and TRBJ2-3, with D possibly being TRBD1 or TRBD2 (6 bases each). This CDR3 has 15 amino acids. V gave up 6 bases and J gave up 4 bases, with 17 bases separating them. Looked up from germline, CDR1 is MNHEY and CDR2 is SVGEGT.

This clonotype was observed at least ten times. The chain has TRBV7-2 and TRBJ2-7; D is uncertain. Trimming left V 2 bases short and J 1 base short, with 3 bases between. The CDR3 consists of 12 residues. Germline CDR1 is SGHTA and CDR2 is FQGNSA. CDR3 amino acids: CASSLSSYEQYF. Written as DNA, the CDR3 is TGTGCCAGCAGCTTATCTTCCTACGAGCAGTACTTC.

This clonotype was seen ten or more times. The rearrangement links TRBV14 to TRBJ2-1, with 13 bases aligning to TRBD2. There are 17 residues in the CDR3. Germline assignment: CDR1 SGHDN and CDR2 FVKESK. The J segment lost 4 bases and the V segment lost 2 bases, leaving 5 bases of the junction unmatched. The chain's CDR3 is CASSQYTSGRVYNEQFF. As DNA, the CDR3 is TGTGCCAGCAGCCAATATACTAGCGGGAGGGTTTACAATGAGCAGTTCTTC.

This clonotype has a handful of counts. The chain combines TRBV19 with TRBJ2-7, with 7 bases matching TRBD2. The CDR3 runs 14 residues. Germline V gives CDR1 LNHDA, CDR2 SQIVND (reference sequence). The V segment lost 5 bases and the J segment 2 bases; nucleotides outside the gene matches: 6. CDR3 region: CASSPMGGTYEQYF. The CDR3 DNA sequence: TGTGCCAGTAGTCCTATGGGGGGGACCTACGAGCAGTACTTC.

This clonotype appeared once. A much larger clone lies a single base off, so this may be a read error. The chain joins TRBV28 to TRBJ2-2, with TRBD1 matching over 9 bases. Trimming took 7 bases from V and 7 from J; bases not matched to a gene: 7. CDR1 is MDHEN and CDR2 is SYDVKM in the germline V gene. CDR3 size: 14 residues. This CDR3 reads CASTYRGRIGELFF. CDR3 in DNA: TGTGCCAGCACCTACAGGGGGCGTATCGGGGAGCTGTTTTTT.

This clonotype has ten or more counts. The chain recombines TRBV6-1 with TRBJ1-5; unclear D gene. The germline V and J ends were trimmed by 1 base and 5 bases, with 3 bases remaining between them. The CDR3 extends over 12 amino acids. CDR1 and CDR2 (germline): MNHNS, SASEGT. The CDR3 DNA is TGTGCCAGCAGTGAAGGGCATCAGCCCCAGCATTTT. This encodes CASSEGHQPQHF.

This clonotype was seen only a few times. This chain joins TRBV29-1 and TRBJ2-1, with D possibly being TRBD2 (6 bases). V dropped 7 bases and J dropped 10 bases, with 17 bases sitting between them. Germline-derived CDR1 and CDR2 are SQVTM and ANQGSEA. This CDR3 has 12 amino acids. The CDR3 sequence is CSGRGSREEQFF. The CDR3 DNA reads as TGCAGCGGGAGGGGCTCAAGAGAGGAGCAGTTCTTC.

This clonotype was found many times. This rearrangement joins TRBV24-1 to TRBJ2-1; tentatively, D is TRBD2 (6 bases). The germline V gene encodes CDR1 KGHDR and CDR2 SFDVKD. This CDR3 has 13 residues. Trimming removed 6 bases from V and 6 bases from J, with 11 bases in between. This chain's CDR3 is CATSPGGPNEQFF. The CDR3 DNA follows: TGTGCCACCAGTCCCGGAGGGCCCAATGAGCAGTTCTTC.

This clonotype appeared many times. The chain is built from TRBV6-1 and TRBJ1-1, with D possibly matching TRBD1 (6 bases). This CDR3 region has 14 residues. Germline V lookup: CDR1 MNHNS, CDR2 SASEGT. Trimming stripped 8 bases from V and 3 bases from J, with 16 bases between. The CDR3 DNA is TGTGCCAGCTCAAATCAGGGGACCGACACTGAAGCTTTCTTT. This encodes CASSNQGTDTEAFF.

This clonotype was seen repeatedly, ten times or more. The rearrangement uses TRBV20-1 and TRBJ1-5; TRBD1 matches 8 bases. This CDR3 contains 16 residues. V lost 3 bases to trimming and J lost 0 bases; unmatched junction nucleotides: 7. CDR1 and CDR2 (germline): DFQATT, SNEGSKA (reference sequence). CDR3 residues: CSASGQGPSSNQPQHF. In DNA, the CDR3 is TGCAGTGCTAGCGGACAGGGACCGTCTAGCAATCAGCCCCAGCATTTT.

To note about this clonotype: At one boundary the junction diverges from the germline segment, which might be a read error. This chain links TRBV6-1 with TRBJ2-1; D is tentatively TRBD1 or TRBD2 (5 bases each). The CDR3 extends over 11 amino acids. CDR1 is MNHNS, CDR2 SASEGT, per germline. This CDR3 is CDSSRGDEQFF. CDR3 DNA sequence: TGTGACAGCAGTAGAGGGGATGAGCAGTTCTTC.

This clonotype was seen repeatedly, ten times or more. The chain uses TRBV11-2 and TRBJ2-2; D unclear. With 5 bases removed from V and 4 bases from J, the gap between germline ends came to 11 bases. The CDR3 consists of 14 residues. Germline V gene lookup returns CDR1 SGHAT and CDR2 FQNNGV. This CDR3 is CASSPPELTGELFF. CDR3 bases: TGTGCCAGCAGCCCCCCCGAGCTCACCGGGGAGCTGTTTTTT.

This clonotype was counted only a few times. With a much larger clone just one base away, this may be a read error. The CDR3 does not close with the conserved phenylalanine or tryptophan, likely indicating a read error. The chain employs TRBV19 and TRBJ1-1, with D hard to call. Germline V gene lookup returns CDR1 LNHDA and CDR2 SQIVND (reference sequence). This CDR3 is 13 amino acids long. Trimming took 0 bases from V and 6 from J, leaving 8 bases between them. CDR3 nucleotide sequence: TGTGCCAGTAGTATAGATTTAGGGCCTGAAGCTTTCCTT. Its translation is CASSIDLGPEAFL.

At least ten counts were recorded for this clonotype. The chain recombines TRBV19 with TRBJ1-5, with D possibly matching TRBD1 (6 bases). The length of the CDR3 is 18 residues. The germline V gene encodes CDR1 LNHDA and CDR2 SQIVND (reference sequence). With 5 bases removed from V and 0 bases from J, the gap between germline ends came to 20 bases. CDR3 region: CASSVDRPLSYSNQPQHF. The CDR3 DNA reads TGTGCCAGTAGTGTCGACAGGCCCCTCTCCTATAGCAATCAGCCCCAGCATTTT.

This clonotype was recorded a few times. This chain joins TRBV7-3 and TRBJ1-2; no clear D gene. Germline-derived CDR1 and CDR2 are SGHTA and FQGTGA. Trimming stripped 0 bases from V and 7 bases from J, with 12 bases between. This CDR3 has 14 residues. CDR3 protein: CASSLTTGVGGYTF. The CDR3 DNA reads TGTGCCAGCAGCTTAACAACCGGGGTCGGTGGCTACACCTTC. The full variable domain, with the rest looked up from reference TRBV7-3 and TRBJ1-2, is GAGVSQTPSNKVTEKGKYVELRCDPISGHTALYWYRQSLGQGPEFLIYFQGTGAADDSGLPNDRFFAVRPEGSVSTLKIQRTERGDSAVYLCASSLTTGVGGYTFGSGTRLTVV.

This clonotype was seen at least ten times. The chain combines TRBV27 with TRBJ1-5; no definite D call. The CDR3 has 13 amino acids. The ends were cut back, 4 bases at V and 3 bases at J, with 7 bases in the middle. Germline-derived CDR1 and CDR2 are MNHEY and SMNVEV (reference sequence). CDR3 sequence: CASSSDFNQPQHF. DNA for the CDR3: TGTGCCAGCAGTTCCGACTTCAATCAGCCCCAGCATTTT.

V gene TRBV4-1 combines with J gene TRBJ1-5, with D uncertain. Germline loops: CDR1 MGHRA, CDR2 YSYEKL. The CDR3 loop spans 14 amino acids. Trimming cost V 1 base and J 4 bases, with 8 bases left between them. Written as DNA, the CDR3 is TGCGCCAGCAGCCAAGGAAGCGGTAATCAGCCCCAGCATTTT. It encodes CASSQGSGNQPQHF.

This clonotype was counted at least ten times. The V call is TRBV28, the J call TRBJ2-5, with D tentatively TRBD1 (6 bases). Deletions cut 3 bases from V and 1 base from J, with 30 bases between. Looked up from germline, CDR1 is MDHEN and CDR2 is SYDVKM. This CDR3 is built from 21 residues. In nucleotides, the CDR3 is TGTGCCAGCAGTTTTCCGTCGAGACTAAAAAAAGGGGGAAGCTCCCAAGAGACCCAGTACTTC. Encoded protein: CASSFPSRLKKGGSSQETQYF.

Note on this clonotype: An end of the junction does not agree with germline; a read error may underlie this. The rearrangement joins TRBV11-1 to TRBJ2-1; TRBD2 agrees at 11 bases. This CDR3 is 14 amino acids long. In germline, CDR1 is SGHAT, CDR2 FQDESV (reference sequence). The CDR3 DNA sequence: TGTGCCAGCAGCGTAGCGGGAGGGTACCATGAGCAGTTCTTC. Translating gives CASSVAGGYHEQFF.

Many counts were recorded for this clonotype. This chain uses TRBV12-3 or TRBV12-4 with TRBJ2-4; D not resolved. The CDR3 contains 13 residues. V shed 2 bases and J shed 0 bases, with 2 bases lying between them. The DNA for the CDR3 is TGTGCCAGCAGTTTAACAGCCAAAAACATTCAGTACTTC. This encodes CASSLTAKNIQYF.